This TCR beta chain originates from a study of molecular identifiers for immune sequencing clone quantification. Study-level points and caveats: Identical TCR molecules sharing a barcode could underestimate highly expanded clone sizes. One cell's worth of spiked Jurkat TCR RNA was reportedly detectable among some 1 million naive cells.

Of note for this clonotype: Its antigen is not known. The conserved phenylalanine or tryptophan is not found at the CDR3 terminus, so this likely reflects a read error.

TCRdb ran MiXCR on the PCR reads and lists one entry per CDR3 protein. The sample holds 60,000 to 70,000 distinct CDR3 sequences; roughly 17% are singletons and the top ten take approximately 1.5%. J lost 3 bases, V lost 5 bases, and 3 bases had no gene match. The CDR3 runs to 15 residues. Germline V gene lookup returns CDR1 LGHDT and CDR2 YNNKEL (reference sequence). Sequenced input: naive CD8+ T cells from blood, with Jurkat cell RNA spiked in. Subset reported: FACS-sorted CD8+CD4-CCR7+CD45RA+ naive T cells. This TCR derives from a human donor in good health. Some libraries in this study had Jurkat cell RNA spiked in. The V and J genes are TRBV3-1 and TRBJ2-4; 11 nucleotides match TRBD2. In nucleotides, the CDR3 is TGTGCCAGCAGCGGACTAGCGGGTTTCAAAAACATTCAGTACCTC. Translation: CASSGLAGFKNIQYL.